This T cell receptor (beta chain) stems from a study of blood T cell repertoires in COVID-19. After removal of 4 bases from V and 1 base from J, the junction contained 6 bases not matched to a gene. The CDR3 totals 16 residues. In germline, CDR1 is SEHNR, CDR2 FQNEAQ (reference sequence). Authors' analysis steps: Amplified reference gene primers provided the basis for estimating nucleated cell counts. Sequencing used immunoSEQ multiplex PCR; TCRdb keeps in-frame clones, though not all of them. V, J and clone size are those of that table, while D and trimming were read from the DNA. The repertoire has 95,000 to 110,000 clones, roughly 80% of them found once; the top ten carry approximately 3.5%.

The chain joins TRBV7-9 to TRBJ2-5; 10 nucleotides line up with TRBD2. Specimen: peripheral blood. The origin of this receptor is a woman older than 75 with active or convalescent COVID-19. CDR3 sequence reads: CASSSPGLARQETQYF. CDR3 in DNA: TGTGCCAGCAGCTCTCCGGGACTAGCGCGCCAAGAGACCCAGTACTTC.